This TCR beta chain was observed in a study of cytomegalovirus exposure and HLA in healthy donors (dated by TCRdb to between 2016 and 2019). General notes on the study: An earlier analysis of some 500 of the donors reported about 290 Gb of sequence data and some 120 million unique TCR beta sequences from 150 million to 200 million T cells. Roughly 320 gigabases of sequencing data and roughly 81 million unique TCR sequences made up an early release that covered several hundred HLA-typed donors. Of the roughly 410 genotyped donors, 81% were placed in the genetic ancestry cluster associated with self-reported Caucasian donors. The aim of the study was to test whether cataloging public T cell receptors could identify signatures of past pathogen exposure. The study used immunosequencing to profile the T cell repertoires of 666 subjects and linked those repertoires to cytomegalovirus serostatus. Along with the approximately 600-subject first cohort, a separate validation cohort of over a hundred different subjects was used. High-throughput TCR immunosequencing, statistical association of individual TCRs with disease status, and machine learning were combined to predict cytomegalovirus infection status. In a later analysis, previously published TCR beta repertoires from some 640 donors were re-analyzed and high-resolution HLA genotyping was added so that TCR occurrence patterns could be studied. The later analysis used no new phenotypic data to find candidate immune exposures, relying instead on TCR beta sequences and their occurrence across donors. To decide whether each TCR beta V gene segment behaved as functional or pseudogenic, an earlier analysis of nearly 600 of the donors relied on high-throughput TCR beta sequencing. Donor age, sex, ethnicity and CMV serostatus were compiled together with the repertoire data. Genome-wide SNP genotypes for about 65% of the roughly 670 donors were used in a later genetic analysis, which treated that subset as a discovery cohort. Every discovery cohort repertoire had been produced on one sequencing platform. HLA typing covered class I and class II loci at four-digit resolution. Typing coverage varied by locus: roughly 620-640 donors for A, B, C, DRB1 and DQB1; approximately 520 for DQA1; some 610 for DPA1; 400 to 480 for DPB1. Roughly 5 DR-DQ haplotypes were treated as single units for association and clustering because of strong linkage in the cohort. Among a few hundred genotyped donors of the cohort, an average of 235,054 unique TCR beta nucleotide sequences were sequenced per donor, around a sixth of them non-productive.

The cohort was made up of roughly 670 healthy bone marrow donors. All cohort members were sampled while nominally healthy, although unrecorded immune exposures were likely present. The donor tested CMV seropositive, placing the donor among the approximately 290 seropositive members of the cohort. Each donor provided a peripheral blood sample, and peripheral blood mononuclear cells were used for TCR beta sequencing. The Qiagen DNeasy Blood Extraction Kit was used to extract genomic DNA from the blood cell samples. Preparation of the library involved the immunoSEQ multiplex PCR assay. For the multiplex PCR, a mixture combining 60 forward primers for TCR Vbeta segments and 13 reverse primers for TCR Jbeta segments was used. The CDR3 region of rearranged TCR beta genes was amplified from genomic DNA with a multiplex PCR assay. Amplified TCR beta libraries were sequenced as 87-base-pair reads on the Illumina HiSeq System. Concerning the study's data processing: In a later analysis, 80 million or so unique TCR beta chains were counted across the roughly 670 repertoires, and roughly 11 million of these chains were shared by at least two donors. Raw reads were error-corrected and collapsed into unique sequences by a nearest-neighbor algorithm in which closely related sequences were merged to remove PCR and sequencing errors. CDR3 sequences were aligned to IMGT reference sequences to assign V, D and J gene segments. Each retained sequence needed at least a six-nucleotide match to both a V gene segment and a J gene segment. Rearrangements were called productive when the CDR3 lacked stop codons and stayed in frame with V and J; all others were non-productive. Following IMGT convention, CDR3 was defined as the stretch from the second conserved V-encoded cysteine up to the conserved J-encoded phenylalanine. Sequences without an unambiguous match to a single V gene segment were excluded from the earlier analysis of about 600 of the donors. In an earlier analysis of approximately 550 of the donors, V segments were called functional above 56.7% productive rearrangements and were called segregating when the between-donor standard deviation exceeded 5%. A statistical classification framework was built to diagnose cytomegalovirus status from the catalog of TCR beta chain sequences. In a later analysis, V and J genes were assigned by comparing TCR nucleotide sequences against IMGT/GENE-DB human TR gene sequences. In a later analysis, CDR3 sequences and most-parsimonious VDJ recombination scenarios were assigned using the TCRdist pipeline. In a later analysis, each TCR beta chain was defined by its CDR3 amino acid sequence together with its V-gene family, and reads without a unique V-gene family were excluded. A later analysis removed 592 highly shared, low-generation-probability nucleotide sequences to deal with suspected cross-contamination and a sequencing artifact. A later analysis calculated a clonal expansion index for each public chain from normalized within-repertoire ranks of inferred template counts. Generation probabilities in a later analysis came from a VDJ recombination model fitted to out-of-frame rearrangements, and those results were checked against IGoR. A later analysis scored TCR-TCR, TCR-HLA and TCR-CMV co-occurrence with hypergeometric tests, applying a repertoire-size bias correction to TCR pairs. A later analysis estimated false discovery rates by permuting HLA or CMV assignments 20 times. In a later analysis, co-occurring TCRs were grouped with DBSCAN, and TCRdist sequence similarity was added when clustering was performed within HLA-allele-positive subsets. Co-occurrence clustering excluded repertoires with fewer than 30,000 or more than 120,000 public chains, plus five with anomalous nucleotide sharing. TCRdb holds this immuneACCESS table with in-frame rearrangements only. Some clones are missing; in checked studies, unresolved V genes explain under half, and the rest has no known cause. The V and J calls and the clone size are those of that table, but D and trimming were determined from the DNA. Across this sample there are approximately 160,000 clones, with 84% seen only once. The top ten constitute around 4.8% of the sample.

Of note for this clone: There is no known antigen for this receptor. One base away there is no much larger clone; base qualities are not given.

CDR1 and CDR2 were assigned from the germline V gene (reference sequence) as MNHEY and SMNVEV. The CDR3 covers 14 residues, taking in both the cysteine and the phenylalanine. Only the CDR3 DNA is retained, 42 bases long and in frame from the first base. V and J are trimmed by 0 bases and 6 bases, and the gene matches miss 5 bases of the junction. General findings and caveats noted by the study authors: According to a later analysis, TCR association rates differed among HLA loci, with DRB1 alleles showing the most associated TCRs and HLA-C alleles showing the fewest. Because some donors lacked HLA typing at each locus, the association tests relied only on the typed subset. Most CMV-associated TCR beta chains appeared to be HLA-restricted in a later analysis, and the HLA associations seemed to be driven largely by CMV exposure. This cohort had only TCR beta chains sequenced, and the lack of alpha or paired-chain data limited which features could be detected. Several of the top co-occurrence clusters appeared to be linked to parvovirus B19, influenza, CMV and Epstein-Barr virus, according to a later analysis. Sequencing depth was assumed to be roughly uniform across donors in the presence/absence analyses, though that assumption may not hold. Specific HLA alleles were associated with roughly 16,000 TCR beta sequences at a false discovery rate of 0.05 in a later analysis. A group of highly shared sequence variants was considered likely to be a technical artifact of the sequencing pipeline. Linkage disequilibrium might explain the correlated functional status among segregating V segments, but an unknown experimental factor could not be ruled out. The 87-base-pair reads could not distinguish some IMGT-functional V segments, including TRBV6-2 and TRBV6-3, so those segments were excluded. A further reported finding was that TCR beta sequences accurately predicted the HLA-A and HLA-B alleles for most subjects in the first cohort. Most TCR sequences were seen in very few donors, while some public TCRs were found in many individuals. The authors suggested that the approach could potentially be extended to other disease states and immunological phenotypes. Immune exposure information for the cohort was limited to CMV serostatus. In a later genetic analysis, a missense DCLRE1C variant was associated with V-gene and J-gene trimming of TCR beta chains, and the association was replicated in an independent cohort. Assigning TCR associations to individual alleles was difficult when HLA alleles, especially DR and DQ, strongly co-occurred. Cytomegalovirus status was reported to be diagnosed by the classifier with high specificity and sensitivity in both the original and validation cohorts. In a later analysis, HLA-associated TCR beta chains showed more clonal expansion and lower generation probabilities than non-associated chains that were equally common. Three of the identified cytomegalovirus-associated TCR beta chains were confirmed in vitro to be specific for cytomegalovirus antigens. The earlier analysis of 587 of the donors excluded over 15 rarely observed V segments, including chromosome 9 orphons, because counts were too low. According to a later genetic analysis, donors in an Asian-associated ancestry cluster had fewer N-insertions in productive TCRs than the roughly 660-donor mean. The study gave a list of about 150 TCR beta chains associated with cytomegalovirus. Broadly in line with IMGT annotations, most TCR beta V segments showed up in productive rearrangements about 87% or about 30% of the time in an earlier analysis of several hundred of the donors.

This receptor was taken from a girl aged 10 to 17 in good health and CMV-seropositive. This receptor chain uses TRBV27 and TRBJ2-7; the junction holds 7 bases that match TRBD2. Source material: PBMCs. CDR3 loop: CASSLSSGRAEQYF. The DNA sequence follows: TGTGCCAGCAGTTTATCGTCGGGGAGGGCCGAGCAGTACTTC.